These T cell receptor beta chains were read from a single sample in a study of T-cell reconstitution after alpha-beta-depleted transplantation in children. One entry per CDR3 protein results from TCRdb running MiXCR on the PCR reads. The data show approximately 240,000 distinct CDR3 sequences, more than 7.5% seen once. The source was PBMCs from the stem cell graft donor, collected from the stem cell graft. The receptors originated from a human donor who donated a stem cell graft to a child with SCID. The CDR3 runs from the conserved cysteine through the conserved F or W. A D gene is named only where the DNA matches it firmly. Expanded clones are given a class, and other clones once, few, many or no size at all.

clone_size	v_call	d_call	j_call	cdr3_aa	cdr3_nt
many	TRBV5-1	-	TRBJ1-3	CASSLAGSGSGNTIYF	TGCGCCAGCAGCTTGGCCGGATCGGGGTCTGGAAACACCATATATTTT
many	TRBV5-1	TRBD2	TRBJ2-3	CASSLGLAGARPTDTQYF	TGCGCCAGCAGCTTGGGCCTAGCGGGGGCCAGACCCACAGATACGCAGTATTTT
many	TRBV21-1	-	TRBJ1-5	CASSKGDQPQHF	TGTGCCAGCAGCAAGGGGGATCAGCCCCAGCATTTT
many	TRBV28	TRBD1	TRBJ1-1	CASSSPGQGLGTEAFF	TGTGCCAGCAGTTCCCCGGGACAGGGATTAGGCACTGAAGCTTTCTTT
many	TRBV20-1	-	TRBJ2-3	CSPRGGGAGDDTQYF	TGCAGTCCCAGAGGAGGGGGCGCCGGGGACGATACGCAGTATTTT
many	TRBV5-1	-	TRBJ2-4	CASSPSGGNIQYF	TGCGCCAGCAGCCCCAGTGGGGGAAACATTCAGTACTTC
many	TRBV6-4	TRBD1	TRBJ2-7	CASSEALGQGYEQYF	TGTGCCAGCAGTGAAGCCCTGGGACAGGGTTACGAGCAGTACTTC
many	TRBV10-3	TRBD2	TRBJ2-7	CAITLRAGGTYEQYF	TGTGCCATCACTTTGAGAGCGGGGGGTACCTACGAGCAGTACTTC
many	TRBV29-1	-	TRBJ1-1	CSVRVSMNTEAFF	TGCAGCGTTAGGGTCTCCATGAACACTGAAGCTTTCTTT
many	TRBV30	-	TRBJ1-5	CAWSPGANQPQHF	TGTGCCTGGAGTCCAGGGGCCAATCAGCCCCAGCATTTT
many	TRBV12-3/TRBV12-4	-	TRBJ2-6	CASSTLFQRSGANVLTF	TGTGCCAGCAGCACTCTTTTTCAGCGTTCTGGGGCCAACGTCCTGACTTTC
many	TRBV28	-	TRBJ2-5	CASSNQPETQYF	TGTGCCAGCAGTAACCAGCCTGAGACCCAGTACTTC
many	TRBV4-3	-	TRBJ2-1	CASSQDRAGGYNEQFF	TGCGCCAGCAGCCAAGATCGGGCAGGGGGGTACAATGAGCAGTTCTTC
many	TRBV7-2	TRBD1	TRBJ2-7	CASSLSTGTAYEQYF	TGTGCCAGCAGCTTAAGTACGGGGACAGCCTACGAGCAGTACTTC
many	TRBV20-1	-	TRBJ1-5	CSASRGEGGFNQPQHF	TGCAGTGCTAGTAGGGGAGAGGGAGGGTTCAATCAGCCCCAGCATTTT
many	TRBV5-1	-	TRBJ2-5	CASSPPQGYQETQYF	TGCGCCAGCAGCCCGCCTCAGGGCTACCAAGAGACCCAGTACTTC
many	TRBV30	-	TRBJ1-5	CAWSVEENQPQHF	TGTGCCTGGAGTGTGGAGGAAAACCAGCCCCAGCATTTT
-	TRBV7-2	-	TRBJ2-5	CASSLEAEETQYF	TGTGCCAGCAGCTTAGAAGCGGAAGAGACCCAGTACTTC
many	TRBV27	-	TRBJ1-2	CASGAAGSAYGYTF	TGTGCCAGCGGGGCGGCAGGGAGCGCCTATGGCTACACCTTC
many	TRBV27	TRBD1	TRBJ1-1	CASSFTGQGAFRVNTEAFF	TGTGCCAGCAGCTTCACCGGGCAGGGGGCTTTTCGTGTGAACACTGAAGCTTTCTTT
many	TRBV4-3	TRBD2	TRBJ2-4	CASSLGLAGGKNIQYF	TGCGCCAGCAGCCTAGGACTAGCGGGGGGCAAAAACATTCAGTACTTC
-	TRBV11-2	-	TRBJ2-3	CASSLAGADRMGGQYF	TGTGCCAGCAGCTTAGCAGGGGCGGACCGGATGGGAGGGCAGTATTTT